This paragraph covers one T cell receptor (beta chain) sequence. Its antigen remains unidentified. CDR3 size: 15 residues. CDR1 and CDR2 from the germline V gene are SGDLS and YYNGEE. After removal of 4 bases from V and 3 bases from J, the junction contained 10 bases not matched to a gene. Produced via immunoSEQ multiplex PCR; TCRdb's table is partial and in-frame only. The sample shows approximately 130,000 clones, 86% of them seen only once. The data were taken from a study of identifying expanded T cells in peripheral blood. Study-level results: Technical replicates showed about 1.2 changed clones; approximately 2 weeks around 15; four weeks 19. Across healthy donors, higher total template counts meant significantly greater approximately two-week count variance.

Healthy donors had no documented immune events, such as infections, while sampled. This clonotype was sampled from a person aged 18 to 75 in good health. The genes are TRBV9 and TRBJ2-7, with 7 bases identical to TRBD1. The sample comprised blood. The CDR3 DNA reads TGTGCCAGCAGCCCCAACACAGGGGACCTCTACGAGCAGTACTTC. Translating gives CASSPNTGDLYEQYF. The whole variable domain, remainder taken from reference TRBV9 and TRBJ2-7, is DSGVTQTPKHLITATGQRVTLRCSPRSGDLSVYWYQQSLDQGLQFLIQYYNGEERAKGNILERFSAQQFPDLHSELNLSSLELGDSALYFCASSPNTGDLYEQYFGPGTRLTVT.